This T cell receptor beta chain stems from a study of metastatic and nonmetastatic thyroid tumors. Study information: The authors compared repertoires across blood and tumor or nodule tissue from malignant and benign thyroid patients. Study-wide results and limits: Benign nodules reportedly had significantly lower TCR beta diversity than malignant thyroid tumors in blood and tumor.

Thyroid surgery was preceded by no treatment in any patient. By sample share, this clone is large. Its antigen is unidentified. Study processing details: The distant-metastasis classifier for papillary thyroid cancer was built from CDR3 differences across clinicopathological groups. TCRdb called clones again from the PCR reads with MiXCR. TCRdb's processing, not the study's, gives the V and J calls here. The top ten hold less than 25% of the sample, which has thousands of clones, 33% seen once. The clonotype originates from a female donor with papillary thyroid cancer or a benign thyroid nodule (not recorded which). Some clones in this sample may be carry-over from other donors' samples. Sequencing was carried out using adjacent normal tissue.

CDR3 sequence reads: CASSPPGGVEAFF. DNA for the CDR3: TGTGCCAGCAGCCCCCCGGGGGGCGTTGAAGCTTTCTTT. The chain carries TRBV9 and TRBJ1-1, with D perhaps matching TRBD1 (6 bases). This CDR3 has 13 residues. Germline CDR1 and CDR2: SGDLS and YYNGEE. V was clipped by 4 bases and J by 7 bases, with 14 bases between them.